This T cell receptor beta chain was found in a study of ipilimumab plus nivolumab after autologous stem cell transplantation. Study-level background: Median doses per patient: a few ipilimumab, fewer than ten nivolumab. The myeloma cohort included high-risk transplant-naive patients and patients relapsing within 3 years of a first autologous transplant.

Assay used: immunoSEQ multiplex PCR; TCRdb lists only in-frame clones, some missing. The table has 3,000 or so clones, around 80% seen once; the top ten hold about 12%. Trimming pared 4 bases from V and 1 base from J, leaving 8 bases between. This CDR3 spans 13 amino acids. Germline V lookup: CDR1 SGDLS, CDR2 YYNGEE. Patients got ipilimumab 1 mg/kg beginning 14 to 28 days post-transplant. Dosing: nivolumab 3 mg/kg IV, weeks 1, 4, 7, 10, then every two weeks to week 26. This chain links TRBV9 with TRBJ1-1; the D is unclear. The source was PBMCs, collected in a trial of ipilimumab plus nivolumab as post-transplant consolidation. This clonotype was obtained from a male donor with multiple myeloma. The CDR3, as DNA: TGTGCCAGCAGCTCTTCAAAGAACACTGAAGCTTTCTTT. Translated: CASSSSKNTEAFF.